The T cell receptor (beta chain) described here comes from a study of regulatory T cells in long-lasting Graves disease. Points from the study as a whole: There was favoring of TRBV28, TRBJ1-2 and TRBJ2-5 in persistent disease.

According to the study, TCR beta libraries were built with iRepertoire HTBI primers and CDR3-region Arm-PCR. TCRdb passed the multiplex PCR reads through MiXCR, listing each CDR3 protein once. Of some 320,000 distinct CDR3 sequences in the sample, 18% were seen once. This clonotype was seen many times. The antigen remains unidentified. Time point specified: newly diagnosed GD, antithyroid drugs for less than 3 months. There was RNA extracted from PBMCs, and the TCR library was made from it. The CDR3 sequence is 15 residues long. V gave up 4 bases and J gave up 2 bases; unmatched junction bases: 4. Per the germline V gene, CDR1 is PRHDT and CDR2 is FYEKMQ (reference sequence).

This TCR came from a female donor with Graves disease. The sample was peripheral blood mononuclear cells (PBMCs), taken at new diagnosis, from a patient treated with antithyroid drugs. The gene calls are TRBV13 and TRBJ2-1; the match to TRBD2 covers 8 bases. The CDR3 DNA sequence: TGTGCCAGCAGCTCCCGGGAGGGGACCTACAATGAGCAGTTCTTC. Encoded protein: CASSSREGTYNEQFF.